One sample yielded the 21 T cell receptor beta chains listed below, sequenced in a study of shared T cell receptors in the human thymus. Libraries were prepared by immunoSEQ multiplex PCR; TCRdb keeps only in-frame clonotypes and omits some of them. The data hold about 730,000 clones, with 80% to 90% observed a single time. These data also featured in a second study, about human thymus T cells.

Specimen: thymocytes. The receptors derive from a girl under three years old with a congenital heart defect.

The chain has TRBV6-1 and TRBJ1-5, with D unresolved. With 5 bases removed from V and 9 bases from J, the gap between germline ends came to 14 bases. The CDR3 is 13 amino acids. Germline CDR1 reads MNHNS; CDR2 reads SASEGT. CDR3 coding DNA: TGTGCCAGCAGTACACGTCCCGAGGGGCCCCAGCATTTT. Its protein is CASSTRPEGPQHF.

The chain couples TRBV30 to TRBJ1-1; 8 bases agree with TRBD1. Trimming cost V 2 bases and J 6 bases; bases outside gene matches: 11. The germline V gene has CDR1 GTSNPN and CDR2 SVGIG (reference sequence). This CDR3 has 15 amino acids. Here the CDR3 reads CAWSPRTGKESEAFF. In DNA form, the CDR3 reads TGTGCCTGGAGTCCTCGGACAGGGAAGGAGTCTGAAGCTTTCTTT. Filled out from reference TRBV30 and TRBJ1-1, the complete variable domain reads SQTIHQWPATLVQPVGSPLSLECTVEGTSNPNLYWYRQAAGRGLQLLFYSVGIGQISSEVPQNLSASRPQDRQFILSSKKLLLSDSGFYLCAWSPRTGKESEAFFGQGTRLTVV.

This rearrangement joins TRBV5-4 to TRBJ2-1; 7 positions match TRBD2. Germline trimming cut 2 bases from V and 4 bases from J; bases unmatched to any gene: 6. Germline V gene sequence: CDR1 SGHNT, CDR2 YYREEE (reference sequence). The CDR3 is 15 residues long. The DNA of the CDR3 is TGTGCCAGCAGCTTAGGGCTAGCGGTTTACAATGAGCAGTTCTTC. Protein product: CASSLGLAVYNEQFF.

V is TRBV5-1 and J is TRBJ2-5, with 8 bases fitting TRBD2. This CDR3 comprises 14 residues. Looked up from germline, CDR1 is SGHRS and CDR2 is YFSETQ. Trimming cost V 3 bases and J 5 bases; bases outside gene matches: 6. The CDR3 DNA sequence: TGCGCCAGCAGCTCCTGGACTAGCCCCGAGACCCAGTACTTC. Translating gives CASSSWTSPETQYF.

This chain connects TRBV6-1 to TRBJ1-4; tentative D call: TRBD1 (5 bases). Germline V gene data show CDR1 as MNHNS and CDR2 as SASEGT. CDR3 size: 13 residues. V was pared by 8 bases and J by 7 bases, with 14 bases between. The CDR3 DNA reads as TGTGCCAGCGGACAAGGAGCCGCTGAAAAACTGTTTTTT. This codes for CASGQGAAEKLFF.

The chain recombines TRBV15 with TRBJ1-1; 9 bases are a match to TRBD1. Germline lookup yields CDR1 LNHNV and CDR2 YYDKDF (reference sequence). The CDR3 length is 18 residues. The J segment lost 1 base and the V segment lost 0 bases, leaving 9 bases of the junction unmatched. This CDR3 reads CATSRDEEQGAGNTEAFF. The CDR3 DNA reads as TGTGCCACCAGCAGAGATGAGGAACAGGGGGCGGGGAACACTGAAGCTTTCTTT.

This clone came up once. The same CDR3 also results from other DNA sequences found in this sample. V and J are TRBV28 and TRBJ1-6; 9 bases are a match to TRBD1. Germline trimming cut 5 bases from V and 2 bases from J; bases unmatched to any gene: 13. Germline CDR1 and CDR2: MDHEN and SYDVKM. The CDR3 has 19 amino acids. CDR3 sequence: CASSTRDRASLPYNSPLHF. CDR3 DNA: TGTGCCAGCAGTACCCGGGACAGGGCCTCTCTTCCCTATAATTCACCCCTCCACTTT.

J is TRBJ1-6 and V is TRBV4-1; D gene uncertain. In germline, CDR1 is MGHRA, CDR2 YSYEKL. Trimming shortened V by 1 base and J by 10 bases, and 8 bases separated the two germline ends. This CDR3 contains 13 residues. In nucleotides, the CDR3 is TGCGCCAGCAGCCAAGTCGAGATGTCACCCCTCCACTTT. Translating gives CASSQVEMSPLHF.

The genes are TRBV18 and TRBJ2-1; TRBD2 aligns across 11 bases. The CDR3 is made up of 20 amino acids. V lost 3 bases, J lost 7 bases, and 20 bases stayed unmatched. Germline lookup yields CDR1 KGHSH and CDR2 LQKENI. CDR3 bases: TGTGCCAGCTCACCCCCCGAGCCTAGCGGGGGGTGGGTTGAGGGGAATGAGCAGTTCTTC. This encodes CASSPPEPSGGWVEGNEQFF.

This chain uses TRBV13 with TRBJ1-4; possibly TRBD1 for D (6 bases). CDR3 length equals 16 residues. Per the germline V gene, CDR1 is PRHDT and CDR2 is FYEKMQ (reference sequence). Trimming took off 2 bases at V and 5 bases at J, with 15 bases between the two ends. Written as DNA, the CDR3 is TGTGCCAGCAGCTTATTCCCTCGAGGGACAAATGAAAAACTGTTTTTT. Translation gives CASSLFPRGTNEKLFF.

This clone was detected a few times. The chain has TRBV5-5 and TRBJ2-3; 10 bases align to TRBD2. The ends lost 1 base at V and 9 bases at J; junction bases unmatched: 17. Germline V gene data show CDR1 as SGHKS and CDR2 as YYEKEE (reference sequence). This CDR3 has 18 amino acids. CDR3 nucleotides: TGTGCCAGCAGCTTGTACTCTAGCGGGGGAACCTCTCGAGACACGCAGTATTTT. Translation: CASSLYSSGGTSRDTQYF. Variable domain in full (rest from reference TRBV5-5 and TRBJ2-3): DAGVTQSPTHLIKTRGQQVTLRCSPISGHKSVSWYQQVLGQGPQFIFQYYEKEERGRGNFPDRFSARQFPNYSSELNVNALLLGDSALYLCASSLYSSGGTSRDTQYFGPGTRLTVL.

The genes are TRBV4-3 and TRBJ1-4; D may be TRBD1 (6 bases). The germline gives CDR1 LGHNA, CDR2 YSLEER. The CDR3 consists of 15 residues. Trimming took 8 bases from V and 5 from J, leaving 18 bases between them. The CDR3 DNA reads TGCGCCAGCCAATACACCGGACAGACGAATGAAAAACTGTTTTTT. Its protein is CASQYTGQTNEKLFF.

The chain recombines TRBV7-2 with TRBJ2-3; TRBD1 is a possible D gene (6 bases). The CDR3 consists of 16 residues. Trimming shortened V by 5 bases and J by 2 bases, and 17 bases separated the two germline ends. Germline lookup yields CDR1 SGHTA and CDR2 FQGNSA. The CDR3 bases are TGTGCCAGCAGCCCCGTAGAGGGGGTGGCCACAGATACGCAGTATTTT. It translates to CASSPVEGVATDTQYF.

The chain couples TRBV2 to TRBJ2-2, with a possible D match to TRBD2 (6 bases). Trimming left V 6 bases short and J 5 bases short, with 16 bases between. Looked up from germline, CDR1 is SNHLY and CDR2 is FYNNEI. The CDR3 extends over 15 amino acids. The CDR3 nucleotides read TGTGCCAGCAGAAAGCGGGTACTTGGAACCGGGGAGCTGTTTTTT. Protein: CASRKRVLGTGELFF.

This clone showed up just once. The chain couples TRBV2 to TRBJ2-7; 10 bases line up with TRBD1. The trim removed 5 bases at V and 5 bases at J, leaving 12 bases unmatched. The CDR3 has 16 residues. Germline-derived CDR1 and CDR2 are SNHLY and FYNNEI. Written as DNA, the CDR3 is TGTGCCAGCAGTTCTGATGTGGGGACAGGGGAGCACGAGCAGTACTTC. This codes for CASSSDVGTGEHEQYF.

The chain joins TRBV6-5 to TRBJ1-2; possibly TRBD1 for D (5 bases). The germline V and J ends were trimmed by 2 bases and 1 base, with 14 bases remaining between them. Germline values: CDR1 MNHEY, CDR2 SVGAGI. The CDR3 has 16 residues. The CDR3 region has the DNA TGTGCCAGCAGTTACGTCCGGGGGTGGGGTAACTATGGCTACACCTTC. This translates into CASSYVRGWGNYGYTF.

The gene calls are TRBV18 and TRBJ1-2; D is uncertain. The CDR3 has 19 amino acids. CDR1 KGHSH and CDR2 LQKENI come from the germline V gene. V dropped 3 bases and J dropped 4 bases, with 27 bases sitting between them. CDR3 nucleotides: TGTGCCAGCTCACCCAACTGTCCGGGCCTCGGGGTTGTGGGCTATGGCTACACCTTC. The encoded protein is CASSPNCPGLGVVGYGYTF.

The V call is TRBV6-5, the J call TRBJ2-3; 10 bases map to TRBD2. The CDR3 extends over 15 amino acids. The germline V gene has CDR1 MNHEY and CDR2 SVGAGI. V lost 6 bases, J lost 10 bases, and 13 bases stayed unmatched. CDR3 amino acids: CASSDTGTSDNSQYF. CDR3 nucleotide sequence: TGTGCCAGCAGCGACACCGGGACTAGCGATAACTCGCAGTATTTT.

The chain joins TRBV9 to TRBJ2-5; tentatively, D is TRBD2 (7 bases). V was clipped by 4 bases and J by 3 bases, with 19 bases between them. This CDR3 contains 16 residues. Germline lookup yields CDR1 SGDLS and CDR2 YYNGEE. The CDR3 DNA reads TGTGCCAGCAGCCTGGGAGGGGGGGGATGGGAAGAGACCCAGTACTTC. Translated: CASSLGGGGWEETQYF.

Only a few counts were recorded for this clone. The chain has TRBV6-5 and TRBJ2-7; TRBD1 agrees at 7 bases. The V gene's germline CDR1 is MNHEY and CDR2 SVGAGI. There are 13 residues in the CDR3. J was trimmed by 3 bases and V by 4 bases; bases with no gene match: 3. CDR3 loop: CASSFHRGYEQYF. The CDR3 region has the DNA TGTGCCAGCAGTTTCCACAGGGGCTACGAGCAGTACTTC.

This CDR3 reads CASSEGTGPGNTIYF. CDR3 bases: TGTGCCAGCAGTGAAGGGACAGGGCCTGGAAACACCATATATTTT. This rearrangement joins TRBV6-1 to TRBJ1-3, with 8 bases matching TRBD1. After removal of 1 base from V and 2 bases from J, the junction contained 1 base not matched to a gene. CDR3 length: 15 amino acids. Germline CDR1 is MNHNS and CDR2 is SASEGT.